These 21 T cell receptor beta chains were all obtained from the same sample, sequenced in a study of response to subunit inactivated influenza vaccine. MiXCR, applied by TCRdb to the RT-PCR reads, yields one record per CDR3 protein. The sample consists of under 200,000 distinct CDR3 sequences, over 8.5% of them appearing once. This material consisted of CD8+ T cells sorted from PBMCs, taken roughly 24 months after vaccination. The source of these receptors is a man between 45 and 75 years old who received an inactivated influenza vaccine.

The table lists this clonotype with many counts. The chain employs TRBV7-9 and TRBJ2-7; no clear D gene. There are 12 residues in the CDR3. Trimming cost V 5 bases and J 2 bases, with 7 bases left between them. Per germline, CDR1 SEHNR and CDR2 FQNEAQ (reference sequence). The CDR3 region is CASSPDPYEQYF. The CDR3 region has the DNA TGTGCCAGCAGCCCGGACCCCTACGAGCAGTACTTC.

The J gene is TRBJ2-7, the V gene TRBV2; 11 bases are a match to TRBD2. This CDR3 has 16 residues. The germline CDR1 and CDR2 sequences are SNHLY and FYNNEI. Trimming at V came to 0 bases and at J to 1 base, leaving 2 bases not matched to a gene. The CDR3 sequence is CASSEAPSGRSYEQYF. The CDR3, as DNA: TGTGCCAGCAGTGAAGCGCCTAGCGGGAGGTCCTACGAGCAGTACTTC.

In this sample, this clonotype turned up many times. The rearrangement uses TRBV19 and TRBJ2-1, with D tentatively TRBD2 (5 bases). Germline V gene data show CDR1 as LNHDA and CDR2 as SQIVND (reference sequence). V was clipped by 1 base and J by 7 bases, with 14 bases between them. The CDR3 has 15 residues. CDR3 sequence: CASSIGAGTSNEQFF. The CDR3 nucleotides are TGTGCCAGTAGTATAGGGGCTGGTACTAGTAATGAGCAGTTCTTC.

The J gene is TRBJ2-6, the V gene TRBV4-3; D may be TRBD2 (5 bases). V was cut by 0 bases and J by 0 bases, with 12 bases left in between. The CDR3 is made up of 18 amino acids. CDR1 is LGHNA and CDR2 is YSLEER in the germline V gene. CDR3 DNA: TGCGCCAGCAGCCAAGATCCGGGATCTAGCTCTGGGGCCAACGTCCTGACTTTC. Its protein product is CASSQDPGSSSGANVLTF.

This clonotype occurred once. The CDR3 sequence: CASRGDRRTDTQYF. As DNA, the CDR3 is TGCGCCAGCAGGGGAGACAGGCGCACAGATACGCAGTATTTT. The V and J genes are TRBV23-1 and TRBJ2-3; possible D gene TRBD1, 6 bases. TRBV23-1 is classed as an ORF, of uncertain function. The CDR3 loop spans 14 amino acids. V lost 6 bases, J lost 1 base, and 11 bases lay in between.

This sequence joins TRBV5-6 and TRBJ2-7, with a possible D match to TRBD2 (6 bases). V was pared by 4 bases and J by 7 bases, with 18 bases between. The CDR3 extends over 14 amino acids. CDR1 and CDR2 from the germline V gene are SGHDT and YYEEEE. Written as DNA, the CDR3 is TGTGCCAGCAGCCCGGACCGAGGTGGAGGGGAGCAGTACTTC. Translation gives CASSPDRGGGEQYF. Full variable domain (outside the CDR3, taken from reference TRBV5-6 and TRBJ2-7): DAGVTQSPTHLIKTRGQQVTLRCSPKSGHDTVSWYQQALGQGPQFIFQYYEEEERQRGNFPDRFSGHQFPNYSSELNVNALLLGDSALYLCASSPDRGGGEQYFGPGTRLTVT.

The chain carries TRBV15 and TRBJ2-6; unclear D gene. The V end lost 0 bases, the J end lost 1 base, and 4 bases lay between the germline ends. Germline values: CDR1 LNHNV, CDR2 YYDKDF (reference sequence). CDR3 size: 15 residues. As DNA, the CDR3 is TGTGCCACCAGCAGAGATCGGTCTGGGGCCAACGTCCTGACTTTC. Translation: CATSRDRSGANVLTF.

V is TRBV6-1 and J is TRBJ2-7; 10 nucleotides line up with TRBD2. CDR1 is MNHNS and CDR2 is SASEGT in the germline V gene. Trimming cost V 8 bases and J 0 bases; bases outside gene matches: 1. This CDR3 spans 13 amino acids. CDR3 protein: CASGLAASYEQYF. The CDR3 coding sequence is TGTGCCAGCGGACTAGCGGCCTCCTACGAGCAGTACTTC.

This clonotype has just a few counts. CDR3 DNA: TGTGCCAGCAGTTATGGGTCAAGGGCTTACTACGAGCAGTACTTC. Protein sequence: CASSYGSRAYYEQYF. J is TRBJ2-7 and V is TRBV6-2 or TRBV6-3; D remains ambiguous. Germline CDR1 MNHEY, CDR2 SVGEGT. CDR3 length: 15 amino acids. Trimming stripped 3 bases from V and 3 bases from J, with 15 bases between.

This clonotype was counted only a few times. The chain is built from TRBV18 and TRBJ1-1, with D hard to call. The CDR3 is 14 amino acids. Per the germline V gene, CDR1 is KGHSH and CDR2 is LQKENI. The V and J ends lost 3 bases and 6 bases respectively, with 14 bases between them. CDR3 nucleotides: TGTGCCAGCTCACCTCGACGGGAAGTGCCTGAAGCTTTCTTT. Protein: CASSPRREVPEAFF.

This clonotype has just a few counts. The chain joins TRBV28 to TRBJ2-1; D is ambiguous. Germline V CDR1 and CDR2: MDHEN, SYDVKM. Trimming left V 6 bases short and J 6 bases short, with 12 bases between. This CDR3 has 13 residues. The CDR3 DNA reads as TGTGCCAGCAGCCCTGACTCAGGCAATGAGCAGTTCTTC. It is translated as CASSPDSGNEQFF.

There are a few counts of this clonotype. The DNA for the CDR3 is TGTGCCAGCAGCTTAGTGCAGGGACAGGGACCCTCCTACGAGCAGTACTTC. Translation: CASSLVQGQGPSYEQYF. This rearrangement joins TRBV7-6 to TRBJ2-7; 9 positions match TRBD1. Germline loops: CDR1 SGHVS, CDR2 FNYEAQ. J lost 0 bases, V lost 1 base, and 7 bases had no gene match. CDR3 length: 17 residues.

The CDR3 sequence is CASSYMDRVQYEQYF. The CDR3 DNA sequence: TGTGCCAGCAGTTACATGGACAGGGTCCAGTACGAGCAGTACTTC. V gene TRBV6-2 or TRBV6-3 combines with J gene TRBJ2-7; TRBD1 agrees at 8 bases. The junction had 7 bases not matched to a gene; V was cut back by 2 bases and J by 4 bases. This CDR3 is built from 15 residues. Germline values: CDR1 MNHEY, CDR2 SVGEGT.

This clonotype was observed once. The V gene is TRBV19, the J gene TRBJ2-7; 13 bases are shared with TRBD2. The CDR3 loop spans 15 amino acids. CDR1 and CDR2 (germline): LNHDA, SQIVND (reference sequence). V lost 5 bases and J lost 5; bases outside the gene matches: 6. CDR3 residues: CASSYGLAGAHEQYF. CDR3 sequence (DNA): TGTGCCAGTAGTTATGGACTAGCGGGGGCCCACGAGCAGTACTTC.

Points on this clonotype: Germline is not matched at one junction end, which may reflect a read error. The V call is TRBV7-7, the J call TRBJ2-7, with D perhaps matching TRBD1 (5 bases). This CDR3 has 13 residues. Germline CDR1 is SSHAT and CDR2 is FNYEAQ (reference sequence). The CDR3 nucleotides read TGTGCTAGCAGCCCAGGGATAGCCTACGAGCAGTACTTC. Protein product: CASSPGIAYEQYF.

The rearrangement joins TRBV19 to TRBJ1-5, with 7 bases aligning to TRBD1. The CDR3 has 16 residues. J lost 1 base, V lost 6 bases, and 9 bases had no gene match. Germline V gene data show CDR1 as LNHDA and CDR2 as SQIVND (reference sequence). CDR3 sequence reads: CASRWQGQPSNQPQHF. CDR3 sequence (DNA): TGTGCCAGTAGATGGCAGGGACAGCCCAGCAATCAGCCCCAGCATTTT.

This clonotype was recorded at least ten times. J is TRBJ2-1 and V is TRBV5-1, with TRBD2 as a possible D gene (5 bases). The CDR3 sequence is 17 residues long. Germline V lookup: CDR1 SGHRS, CDR2 YFSETQ. Trimming took 4 bases from V and 5 from J, leaving 22 bases between them. The CDR3, as DNA: TGCGCCAGCAGCCGGAACCAGGACTCAGCTTTGGACAATGAGCAGTTCTTC. This encodes CASSRNQDSALDNEQFF.

The chain uses TRBV20-1 and TRBJ2-7; no reliable D call. V lost 0 bases to trimming and J lost 0 bases, with 6 bases between them. This CDR3 comprises 13 residues. Germline CDR1 reads DFQATT; CDR2 reads SNEGSKA (reference sequence). In DNA form, the CDR3 reads TGCAGTGCTAGAGATTGGTCCTCCTACGAGCAGTACTTC. Translating it yields CSARDWSSYEQYF.

The chain has TRBV7-9 and TRBJ2-7, with TRBD1 matching over 8 bases. Per germline, CDR1 SEHNR and CDR2 FQNEAQ (reference sequence). Trimming removed 5 bases from V and 3 bases from J; junction bases left unmatched: 6. The CDR3 is 14 residues long. The DNA for the CDR3 is TGTGCCAGCAGCACTGCAGGGGGCGTCTACGAGCAGTACTTC. Translation: CASSTAGGVYEQYF.

V usage is TRBV20-1 and J usage is TRBJ1-1; the D is unclear. CDR1 and CDR2 from the germline V gene are DFQATT and SNEGSKA (reference sequence). The CDR3 extends over 14 amino acids. V shed 2 bases and J shed 1 base, with 11 bases lying between them. The CDR3 protein is CSARRSVANTEAFF. CDR3 coding DNA: TGCAGTGCTAGACGATCGGTTGCGAACACTGAAGCTTTCTTT.

This clonotype showed up just a few times. V is TRBV4-1 and J is TRBJ2-3; D might be TRBD1 (6 bases). The CDR3 extends over 16 amino acids. CDR1 and CDR2 from the germline V gene are MGHRA and YSYEKL. V lost 2 bases, J lost 0 bases, and 12 bases lay in between. CDR3 nucleotides: TGCGCCAGCAGCCAAAGTACAGGGTTCAGCACAGATACGCAGTATTTT. This encodes CASSQSTGFSTDTQYF.